This T cell receptor (beta chain) was retrieved from a study of blood T cell repertoires in COVID-19. Overall study context: From the United States, Italy and Spain came samples of acute and convalescent COVID-19.

V was clipped by 4 bases and J by 2 bases; unmatched bases: 10. CDR1 is SQVTM, CDR2 ANQGSEA, per germline. This CDR3 is 17 amino acids long. Some clones are missing from TCRdb's copy, which holds only in-frame ones; the method was immunoSEQ multiplex PCR. The sample includes fewer than 300,000 clones, 70% to 90% of them seen just once. This sequence was found in a woman in her forties or fifties with acute or convalescent COVID-19. The sequencing input was peripheral blood. This chain joins TRBV29-1 and TRBJ2-3; 12 bases line up with TRBD1. The CDR3 loop reads CSVGRDRGPRPTDTQYF. DNA of the CDR3: TGCAGCGTTGGCCGGGACAGGGGGCCTCGGCCCACAGATACGCAGTATTTT.